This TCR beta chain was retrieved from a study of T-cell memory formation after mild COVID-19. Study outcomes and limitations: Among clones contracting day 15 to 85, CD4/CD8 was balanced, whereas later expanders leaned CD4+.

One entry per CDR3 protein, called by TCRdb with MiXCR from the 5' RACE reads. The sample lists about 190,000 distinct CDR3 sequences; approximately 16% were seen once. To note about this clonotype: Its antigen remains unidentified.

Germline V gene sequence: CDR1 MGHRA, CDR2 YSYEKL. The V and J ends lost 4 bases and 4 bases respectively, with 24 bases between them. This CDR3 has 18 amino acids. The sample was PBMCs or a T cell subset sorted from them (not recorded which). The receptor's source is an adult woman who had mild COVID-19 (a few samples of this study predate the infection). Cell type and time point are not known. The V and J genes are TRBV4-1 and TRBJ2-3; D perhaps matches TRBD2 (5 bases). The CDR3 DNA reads TGCGCCAGCAGCCCCGGGGTGATGGGTAATCGACGGGCAGATACGCAGTATTTT. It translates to CASSPGVMGNRRADTQYF.